This TCR beta chain was sequenced in a study of T cells in Graves' hyperthyroidism and ophthalmopathy. The CDR3 spans 17 residues. Germline V lookup: CDR1 MNHNS, CDR2 SASEGT. Unmatched junction bases numbered 15, after V lost 5 bases and J lost 3 bases. Amplification yielded TCR beta CDR3 regions, with RNA transcripts as the source. Carried out on the TCR CDR3, a first-round RT-PCR used the HTBI primer set. Using its own MiXCR run on the multiplex PCR reads, TCRdb lists one record per CDR3 protein. Counted here are about 300,000 distinct CDR3 sequences, 20% to 30% occurring once; the ten biggest clones make up about a quarter.

The chain links TRBV6-1 to TRBJ1-1; the match to TRBD1 covers 7 bases. This receptor was taken from a man aged 40-50 years with Graves' hyperthyroidism that later progressed to Graves' ophthalmopathy. Sequenced input: blood. Written as DNA, the CDR3 is TGTGCCAGCAGTACCGGACAGGCACCACCTAAAGACACTGAAGCTTTCTTT. Encoded protein: CASSTGQAPPKDTEAFF.